The 30 T cell receptor beta chains below were found in one sample sequenced in a study of shared clonotypes between healthy human individuals. Using immunoSEQ multiplex PCR, the repertoire was profiled, and TCRdb retains in-frame clones only, with some absent. The data show around 2.5 million clones, under 95% seen once. Input material: naive CD4+ T cells from PBMCs. As for subset: CD45RA+ positively selected. These receptors were collected from a man between 18 and 29 years old in good health. Some clones in this sample may be carry-over from other donors' samples.

The chain has TRBV25-1 and TRBJ2-1; D tentatively reads TRBD1 or TRBD2 (5 bases each). There are 15 residues in the CDR3. The germline V gene encodes CDR1 MGHDK and CDR2 SYGVNS. V was cut by 7 bases and J by 5 bases, with 18 bases left in between. CDR3 loop: CASTTTGTQNNEQFF. The CDR3 nucleotides are TGTGCCAGCACCACGACCGGGACCCAGAACAATGAGCAGTTCTTC.

DNA of the CDR3: TGTGCCAGCAGCTATGCTAGCGGGCGATACAATGAGCAGTTCTTC. It specifies CASSYASGRYNEQFF. The chain is built from TRBV5-4 and TRBJ2-1; 8 nucleotides match TRBD2. V lost 3 bases and J lost 4; bases outside the gene matches: 6. The CDR3 loop spans 15 amino acids. The germline gives CDR1 SGHNT, CDR2 YYREEE (reference sequence).

J is TRBJ2-1 and V is TRBV5-1, with TRBD2 matching 8 bases. V shed 2 bases and J 6 bases; nucleotides not matched to a gene: 7. The CDR3 totals 15 residues. Germline V lookup: CDR1 SGHRS, CDR2 YFSETQ. The chain's CDR3 is CASSFGAGGFNEQFF. CDR3 nucleotides: TGCGCCAGCAGCTTCGGTGCGGGAGGCTTCAATGAGCAGTTCTTC.

The chain joins TRBV14 to TRBJ2-5, with 12 bases lining up with TRBD2. The germline CDR1 and CDR2 sequences are SGHDN and FVKESK. Trimming cost V 7 bases and J 5 bases; bases outside gene matches: 8. This CDR3 comprises 15 residues. Here the CDR3 reads CASTQGLAGTETQYF. Written as DNA, the CDR3 is TGTGCCAGCACTCAAGGACTAGCGGGGACCGAGACCCAGTACTTC.

V and J are TRBV7-2 and TRBJ2-2, with 8 nucleotides matching TRBD1. V was clipped by 5 bases and J by 3 bases; unmatched bases: 5. This CDR3 is built from 15 residues. CDR1 and CDR2 (germline): SGHTA, FQGNSA. CDR3 region: CASSPGGADTGELFF. The CDR3, as DNA: TGTGCCAGCAGCCCAGGGGGCGCAGACACCGGGGAGCTGTTTTTT.

J is TRBJ2-1 and V is TRBV7-2, with 7 nucleotides matching TRBD2. The ends lost 1 base at V and 4 bases at J; junction bases unmatched: 7. CDR1 is SGHTA and CDR2 is FQGNSA in the germline V gene. The CDR3 length is 16 residues. CDR3 amino acids: CASSLVGLAVYNEQFF. The CDR3 region has the DNA TGTGCCAGCAGCTTAGTGGGCCTAGCGGTTTACAATGAGCAGTTCTTC.

A note on this clone: Other DNA sequences in the same sample also yield this CDR3. The CDR3 sequence: CASSLRGTYEQYF. The CDR3 bases are TGTGCCAGCAGCTTGCGGGGAACCTACGAGCAGTACTTC. The chain employs TRBV5-6 and TRBJ2-7, with D possibly matching TRBD2 (5 bases). The V gene lost 1 base and the J gene lost 2 bases, with 7 bases spanning the gap. This CDR3 is built from 13 residues. The germline V gene encodes CDR1 SGHDT and CDR2 YYEEEE.

The chain uses TRBV6-6 and TRBJ1-1, with D unclear. The CDR3 spans 14 residues. The V end lost 5 bases, the J end lost 1 base, and 11 bases lay between the germline ends. Germline values: CDR1 MNHNY, CDR2 SVGAGI (reference sequence). CDR3 residues: CASSAVGENTEAFF. The CDR3 DNA is TGTGCCAGCAGTGCTGTTGGGGAGAACACTGAAGCTTTCTTT.

The CDR3 loop reads CASRPGLTQANEQFF. Here the CDR3 DNA reads TGTGCCAGCCGTCCGGGTCTAACCCAAGCGAATGAGCAGTTCTTC. This chain uses TRBV6-6 with TRBJ2-1; no firm D call. V was pared by 8 bases and J by 7 bases, with 21 bases between. This CDR3 spans 15 amino acids. Germline V gene sequence: CDR1 MNHNY, CDR2 SVGAGI (reference sequence).

In its sample, this clone was seen a few times. The chain is built from TRBV19 and TRBJ1-2; 7 bases are shared with TRBD1. With V trimmed by 10 bases and J by 4 bases, 9 bases remained unmatched. The germline V gene has CDR1 LNHDA and CDR2 SQIVND (reference sequence). The CDR3 spans 13 residues. The DNA for the CDR3 is TGTGCCACCATACCCCCAGGGGGCTATGGCTACACCTTC. The encoded protein is CATIPPGGYGYTF.

V usage is TRBV18 and J usage is TRBJ2-7; D is unresolved. Germline assignment: CDR1 KGHSH and CDR2 LQKENI. The V end lost 3 bases, the J end lost 6 bases, and 9 bases lay between the germline ends. CDR3 length equals 12 residues. CDR3 coding DNA: TGTGCCAGCTCACCGGCCGGGCTCGAGCAGTACTTC. Its protein product is CASSPAGLEQYF. Full variable domain (missing parts from reference TRBV18 and TRBJ2-7): NAGVMQNPRHLVRRRGQEARLRCSPMKGHSHVYWYRQLPEEGLKFMVYLQKENIIDESGMPKERFSAEFPKEGPSILRIQQVVRGDSAAYFCASSPAGLEQYFGPGTRLTVT.

The gene calls are TRBV27 and TRBJ1-6; maybe TRBD1 (6 bases). Trimming shortened V by 5 bases and J by 10 bases, and 18 bases separated the two germline ends. Germline CDR1 MNHEY, CDR2 SMNVEV (reference sequence). This CDR3 comprises 15 residues. CDR3 in DNA: TGTGCCAGCAGTCCTATCCCAGGGGCACGCTCACCCCTCCACTTT. Protein sequence: CASSPIPGARSPLHF.

V gene TRBV5-4 combines with J gene TRBJ1-1; D remains unclear. The V end was cut by 1 base, the J end by 5 bases, with 12 bases between. The CDR3 covers 14 residues. CDR1 is SGHNT, CDR2 YYREEE, per germline (reference sequence). The CDR3 DNA reads as TGTGCCAGCAGCTTGTCTCAGGTCAGGACTGAAGCTTTCTTT. Encoded protein: CASSLSQVRTEAFF.

In its sample, this clone was seen once. The chain recombines TRBV7-2 with TRBJ1-1, with D possibly TRBD1 on 5 matching bases. Trimming removed 6 bases from V and 0 bases from J, with 11 bases in between. This CDR3 spans 14 amino acids. Germline CDR1 reads SGHTA; CDR2 reads FQGNSA. The CDR3 nucleotides are TGTGCCAGCAGTCCGGGGGGGGTGAACACTGAAGCTTTCTTT. Encoded protein: CASSPGGVNTEAFF.

The chain employs TRBV9 and TRBJ2-3; 9 positions agree with TRBD2. The germline V gene encodes CDR1 SGDLS and CDR2 YYNGEE. The CDR3 is 15 amino acids. V shed 3 bases and J 3 bases; nucleotides not matched to a gene: 5. CDR3 sequence: CASSGGRARTDTQYF. In nucleotides, the CDR3 is TGTGCCAGCAGCGGCGGGAGGGCCCGGACAGATACGCAGTATTTT. Complete variable domain (other parts from reference TRBV9 and TRBJ2-3): DSGVTQTPKHLITATGQRVTLRCSPRSGDLSVYWYQQSLDQGLQFLIQYYNGEERAKGNILERFSAQQFPDLHSELNLSSLELGDSALYFCASSGGRARTDTQYFGPGTRLTVL.

J is TRBJ2-3 and V is TRBV6-1; D may be TRBD2 (6 bases). Trimming removed 2 bases from V and 1 base from J, with 10 bases in between. CDR3 size: 15 residues. Germline values: CDR1 MNHNS, CDR2 SASEGT. CDR3 residues: CASSEWGEGTDTQYF. In DNA, the CDR3 is TGTGCCAGCAGTGAATGGGGGGAGGGCACAGATACGCAGTATTTT.

The chain has TRBV4-1 and TRBJ1-5; 7 nucleotides match TRBD1. The CDR3 is 17 amino acids. Germline V lookup: CDR1 MGHRA, CDR2 YSYEKL. Trimming cost V 4 bases and J 5 bases; bases outside gene matches: 14. The CDR3 is CASSRDTTGHYYQPQHF. Written as DNA, the CDR3 is TGCGCCAGCAGCCGAGATACGACAGGGCATTATTATCAGCCCCAGCATTTT.

As to this clone: Other nucleotide sequences from this sample produce the same CDR3. The gene calls are TRBV5-1 and TRBJ2-1, with D hard to call. Deletions cut 0 bases from V and 7 bases from J, with 8 bases between. This CDR3 spans 13 amino acids. The germline gives CDR1 SGHRS, CDR2 YFSETQ. CDR3 in amino acids: CASSLGVENEQFF. The CDR3 region has the DNA TGCGCCAGCAGCTTGGGGGTAGAGAATGAGCAGTTCTTC.

This sequence joins TRBV29-1 and TRBJ1-1, with D uncertain. CDR3 length equals 12 residues. Trimming took 2 bases from V and 4 from J, leaving 8 bases between them. CDR1 is SQVTM and CDR2 is ANQGSEA in the germline V gene. The CDR3: CSVEIPGTEAFF. CDR3 in DNA: TGCAGCGTTGAAATCCCAGGCACTGAAGCTTTCTTT.

The V gene is TRBV5-1, the J gene TRBJ2-7, with 7 bases that match TRBD1. CDR3 size: 18 residues. The J segment lost 3 bases and the V segment lost 0 bases, leaving 15 bases of the junction unmatched. Germline loops: CDR1 SGHRS, CDR2 YFSETQ. The CDR3 DNA reads as TGCGCCAGCAGCTTGGGAATAGACAGGGACCCTCTCAGCTACGAGCAGTACTTC. This encodes CASSLGIDRDPLSYEQYF.

The chain combines TRBV19 with TRBJ2-7; a possible D gene is TRBD1 (6 bases). Trimming removed 5 bases from V and 4 bases from J, with 15 bases in between. CDR3 length: 14 residues. Germline V CDR1 and CDR2: LNHDA, SQIVND (reference sequence). The CDR3 is CASSVSRGHYEQYF. DNA for the CDR3: TGTGCCAGTAGTGTTTCCAGGGGACATTACGAGCAGTACTTC.

The count of this clone is one. The rearrangement joins TRBV7-2 to TRBJ2-2; 9 bases align to TRBD1. The V gene end was trimmed by 1 base and the J gene end by 5 bases; junction bases not matched to a gene: 2. CDR3 length: 15 residues. Germline values: CDR1 SGHTA, CDR2 FQGNSA. Written as DNA, the CDR3 is TGTGCCAGCAGCTTAGAACAGGGGGCGACCGGGGAGCTGTTTTTT. It translates to CASSLEQGATGELFF.

The chain uses TRBV7-9 and TRBJ2-3; D gene uncertain. This CDR3 is 14 amino acids long. Germline CDR1 reads SEHNR; CDR2 reads FQNEAQ (reference sequence). Trimming stripped 3 bases from V and 2 bases from J, with 9 bases between. The CDR3 DNA reads TGTGCCAGCAGCTTGGTCCATACCACAGATACGCAGTATTTT. This encodes CASSLVHTTDTQYF. The full variable domain, with the rest looked up from reference TRBV7-9 and TRBJ2-3, is DTGVSQNPRHKITKRGQNVTFRCDPISEHNRLYWYRQTLGQGPEFLTYFQNEAQLEKSRLLSDRFSAERPKGSFSTLEIQRTEQGDSAMYLCASSLVHTTDTQYFGPGTRLTVL.

The chain employs TRBV6-5 and TRBJ1-5; no reliable D call. V was shortened by 2 bases and J by 2 bases, with 10 bases between the two germline ends. The CDR3 is 15 amino acids. Germline CDR1 MNHEY, CDR2 SVGAGI. Written as DNA, the CDR3 is TGTGCCAGCAGTTACGGAGGGCTAGGCAATCAGCCCCAGCATTTT. Encoded protein: CASSYGGLGNQPQHF.

This chain connects TRBV18 to TRBJ2-7, with D perhaps matching TRBD2 (5 bases). V gave up 3 bases and J gave up 5 bases, with 8 bases separating them. This CDR3 spans 12 amino acids. Germline CDR1 reads KGHSH; CDR2 reads LQKENI. CDR3 in amino acids: CASSPGIDEQYF. The CDR3 nucleotides read TGTGCCAGCTCACCCGGGATAGACGAGCAGTACTTC.

For the CDR3, the DNA is TGTGCCAGCAGGCTCAGGGGCCTCTATAATTCACCCCTCCACTTT. This codes for CASRLRGLYNSPLHF. The V gene is TRBV28, the J gene TRBJ1-6, with TRBD1 as a possible D gene (6 bases). This CDR3 region has 15 residues. V was trimmed by 6 bases and J by 3 bases, leaving 12 bases between them. Germline values: CDR1 MDHEN, CDR2 SYDVKM.

The V call is TRBV5-4, the J call TRBJ2-1; D not certain. The CDR3 runs 13 residues. V lost 2 bases, J lost 5 bases, and 8 bases lay in between. Germline-derived CDR1 and CDR2 are SGHNT and YYREEE (reference sequence). CDR3 in DNA: TGTGCCAGCAGCTTACAGAACGACAATGAGCAGTTCTTC. Translated: CASSLQNDNEQFF.

The chain has TRBV15 and TRBJ1-5; TRBD1 is a possible D gene (5 bases). V shed 0 bases and J shed 5 bases, with 11 bases lying between them. This CDR3 spans 15 amino acids. Per germline, CDR1 LNHNV and CDR2 YYDKDF (reference sequence). CDR3 DNA: TGTGCCACCAGCAGAGATCAGGCAGGGTATCAGCCCCAGCATTTT. It encodes CATSRDQAGYQPQHF.

The chain uses TRBV29-1 and TRBJ2-5, with 7 bases matching TRBD2. The germline gives CDR1 SQVTM, CDR2 ANQGSEA. The V and J ends lost 7 bases and 0 bases, in that order; junction bases with no gene match: 5. The CDR3 sequence is 13 residues long. The CDR3 reads CSAGLGHQETQYF. The CDR3 coding sequence is TGCAGCGCCGGACTAGGGCACCAAGAGACCCAGTACTTC.

This chain connects TRBV28 to TRBJ2-7; 7 bases align to TRBD2. Losses at the gene ends were 3 bases for V and 7 bases for J; bases not matched to a gene: 12. Germline assignment: CDR1 MDHEN and CDR2 SYDVKM. The CDR3 has 15 residues. CDR3 sequence (DNA): TGTGCCAGCAGTTTCCCCGCGGGAGTTTCTAAAGAGCAGTACTTC. This gives the protein CASSFPAGVSKEQYF. Full variable domain (remainder filled in from reference TRBV28 and TRBJ2-7): DVKVTQSSRYLVKRTGEKVFLECVQDMDHENMFWYRQDPGLGLRLIYFSYDVKMKEKGDIPEGYSVSREKKERFSLILESASTNQTSMYLCASSFPAGVSKEQYFGPGTRLTVT.